The 12 T cell receptor beta chains reported below all come from one sample, sequenced in a study of cytomegalovirus exposure and HLA in healthy donors. Method: immunoSEQ multiplex PCR; TCRdb's copy keeps in-frame clones and lacks some. The sample shows more than 250,000 clones, roughly 85% of them seen only once. Material for sequencing was PBMCs. These receptors originate from a woman aged 18-30 years in good health and CMV-seronegative.

J is TRBJ2-1 and V is TRBV2; 11 nucleotides align to TRBD2. Germline CDR1 SNHLY, CDR2 FYNNEI. The CDR3 contains 18 residues. J was trimmed by 0 bases and V by 4 bases; bases with no gene match: 8. The CDR3 DNA reads TGTGCCAGCAGTGCCCTATCTAGCGGGGGGAGCTCCTACAATGAGCAGTTCTTC. It yields the protein CASSALSSGGSSYNEQFF.

J is TRBJ2-7 and V is TRBV27, with TRBD1 matching 7 bases. The CDR3 consists of 14 residues. Unmatched junction bases numbered 4, after V lost 2 bases and J lost 3 bases. Germline CDR1 MNHEY, CDR2 SMNVEV (reference sequence). CDR3 sequence: CASSLVGGYYEQYF. The CDR3 nucleotides are TGTGCCAGCAGTTTAGTAGGGGGCTACTACGAGCAGTACTTC.

This chain joins TRBV7-8 and TRBJ2-7, with 7 bases lining up with TRBD1. V shed 5 bases and J 2 bases; nucleotides not matched to a gene: 9. CDR1 and CDR2 (germline): SGHVS, FQNEAQ. The CDR3 covers 15 residues. Written as DNA, the CDR3 is TGTGCCAGCAGCCGGGACCAAGGACAGGCCTACGAGCAGTACTTC. Its protein product is CASSRDQGQAYEQYF.

This chain joins TRBV4-3 and TRBJ1-3, with D maybe TRBD1 (5 bases). The germline V gene encodes CDR1 LGHNA and CDR2 YSLEER. The CDR3 has 17 amino acids. The V end was cut by 0 bases, the J end by 0 bases, with 12 bases between. CDR3 DNA sequence: TGCGCCAGCAGCCAAGATGATGGGGGAGGCTCTGGAAACACCATATATTTT. This codes for CASSQDDGGGSGNTIYF.

The chain uses TRBV5-1 and TRBJ2-3, with 9 bases lining up with TRBD2. There are 16 residues in the CDR3. Germline CDR1 SGHRS, CDR2 YFSETQ. V trimming: 0 bases; J trimming: 2 bases; junction bases outside the gene matches: 4. In DNA form, the CDR3 reads TGCGCCAGCAGCTTGGCCCTAGCGGGGAACACAGATACGCAGTATTTT. The encoded protein is CASSLALAGNTDTQYF.

The chain uses TRBV28 and TRBJ2-7, with 9 bases matching TRBD1. Trimming removed 5 bases from V and 7 bases from J; junction bases left unmatched: 15. The germline CDR1 and CDR2 sequences are MDHEN and SYDVKM. The CDR3 contains 16 residues. DNA for the CDR3: TGTGCCAGCAGTCCAGGCCCGGGACAGGGACGGGGGGAGCAGTACTTC. The encoded protein is CASSPGPGQGRGEQYF.

V usage is TRBV7-2 and J usage is TRBJ2-2; D gene uncertain. Germline-derived CDR1 and CDR2 are SGHTA and FQGNSA. V lost 0 bases, J lost 0 bases, and 5 bases lay in between. This CDR3 is 15 amino acids long. CDR3 bases: TGTGCCAGCAGCTTAGCCCCAACGAACACCGGGGAGCTGTTTTTT. This translates into CASSLAPTNTGELFF.

The chain recombines TRBV6-5 with TRBJ1-2; D possibly corresponds to TRBD1 (5 bases). V lost 6 bases and J 1 base, leaving 9 bases between the germline ends. The CDR3 loop spans 13 amino acids. Germline values: CDR1 MNHEY, CDR2 SVGAGI. The CDR3 coding sequence is TGTGCCAGCAGAACAGGCAGTAACTATGGCTACACCTTC. Translation gives CASRTGSNYGYTF.

The genes are TRBV6-1 and TRBJ2-1; TRBD2 matches at 7 bases. This CDR3 is 15 amino acids long. V trimming: 2 bases; J trimming: 9 bases; junction bases outside the gene matches: 10. CDR1 MNHNS and CDR2 SASEGT come from the germline V gene. CDR3 protein: CASSELSSGVGEQFF. The CDR3 nucleotides are TGTGCCAGCAGTGAATTGTCTAGCGGAGTGGGTGAGCAGTTCTTC.

The chain is built from TRBV25-1 and TRBJ1-1, with TRBD1 as a possible D gene (6 bases). Trimming left V 1 base short and J 3 bases short, with 12 bases between. The CDR3 sequence is 15 residues long. The germline V gene encodes CDR1 MGHDK and CDR2 SYGVNS. CDR3 coding DNA: TGTGCCAGCAGTGAATGGGACATATTAGACACTGAAGCTTTCTTT. Protein: CASSEWDILDTEAFF.

The chain recombines TRBV11-3 with TRBJ1-3, with TRBD1 matching over 8 bases. V trimming: 4 bases; J trimming: 4 bases; junction bases outside the gene matches: 3. The length of the CDR3 is 14 residues. Germline loops: CDR1 SGHNT, CDR2 YENEEA. CDR3 sequence: CASSSGGAGNTIYF. CDR3 nucleotides: TGTGCCAGCAGCTCAGGGGGCGCAGGAAACACCATATATTTT.

The rearrangement links TRBV2 to TRBJ2-3; 8 positions match TRBD1. Germline CDR1 SNHLY, CDR2 FYNNEI. V lost 4 bases, J lost 1 base, and 7 bases stayed unmatched. This CDR3 is built from 16 residues. The CDR3 is CASSGGAGQGTDTQYF. The CDR3 coding sequence is TGTGCCAGCAGTGGTGGTGCGGGACAGGGCACAGATACGCAGTATTTT.